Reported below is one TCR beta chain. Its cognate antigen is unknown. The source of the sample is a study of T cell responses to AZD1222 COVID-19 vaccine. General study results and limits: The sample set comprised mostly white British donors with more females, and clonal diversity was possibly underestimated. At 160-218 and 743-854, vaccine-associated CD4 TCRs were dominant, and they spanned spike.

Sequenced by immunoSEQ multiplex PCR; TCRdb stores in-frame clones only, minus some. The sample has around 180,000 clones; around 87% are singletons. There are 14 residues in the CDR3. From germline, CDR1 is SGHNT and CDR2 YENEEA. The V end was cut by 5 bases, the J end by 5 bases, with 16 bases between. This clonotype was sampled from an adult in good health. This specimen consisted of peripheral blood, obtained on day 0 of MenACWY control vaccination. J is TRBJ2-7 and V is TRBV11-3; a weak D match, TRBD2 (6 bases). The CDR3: CASSPHRDFHEQYF. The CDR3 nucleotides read TGTGCCAGCAGCCCTCACCGGGACTTCCACGAGCAGTACTTC.